These 30 T cell receptor beta chains originate from one sample sequenced in a study of blood T cell repertoires in COVID-19. Clones were read by immunoSEQ multiplex PCR, and TCRdb kept only the in-frame ones, dropping some. The repertoire holds around 140,000 clones, 77% seen once, with 9% to 10% in the top ten. Sequences were obtained from peripheral blood. The receptors derive from a woman aged 45-60 years with active or convalescent COVID-19.

The V call is TRBV9, the J call TRBJ1-6, with D possibly TRBD1 on 6 matching bases. Germline lookup yields CDR1 SGDLS and CDR2 YYNGEE. Trimming took off 3 bases at V and 6 bases at J, with 16 bases between the two ends. The CDR3 runs 16 residues. The CDR3 nucleotides read TGTGCCAGCAGCGAGCGGGGGCGGGGGAGTAATTCACCCCTCCACTTT. Amino acid sequence: CASSERGRGSNSPLHF.

The chain uses TRBV9 and TRBJ2-5; 10 bases are a match to TRBD2. J was trimmed by 1 base and V by 4 bases; bases with no gene match: 7. The CDR3 totals 16 residues. Germline V gene sequence: CDR1 SGDLS, CDR2 YYNGEE. CDR3 sequence (DNA): TGTGCCAGCAGCTTATCTTGGACTAGCGGCCAAGAGACCCAGTACTTC. Protein product: CASSLSWTSGQETQYF.

This sequence joins TRBV27 and TRBJ1-6; D possibly corresponds to TRBD1 (5 bases). Per the germline V gene, CDR1 is MNHEY and CDR2 is SMNVEV (reference sequence). This CDR3 has 14 amino acids. The ends were cut back, 2 bases at V and 6 bases at J, with 8 bases in the middle. Here the CDR3 DNA reads TGTGCCAGCAGTTTAGGCAGGGCTAATTCACCCCTCCACTTT. It specifies CASSLGRANSPLHF.

V and J are TRBV7-2 and TRBJ2-5, with 10 bases that match TRBD1. From germline, CDR1 is SGHTA and CDR2 FQGNSA. Unmatched junction bases numbered 1, after V lost 3 bases and J lost 3 bases. CDR3 length: 14 amino acids. The CDR3 DNA reads as TGTGCCAGCAGCTTTGGACAGGGGGAAGAGACCCAGTACTTC. It yields the protein CASSFGQGEETQYF.

The rearrangement uses TRBV19 and TRBJ1-1, with TRBD1 as a possible D gene (5 bases). The germline V gene encodes CDR1 LNHDA and CDR2 SQIVND (reference sequence). The germline V and J ends were trimmed by 5 bases and 7 bases, with 14 bases remaining between them. The CDR3 extends over 13 amino acids. This chain's CDR3 is CASSSRGQGEAFF. The CDR3 DNA sequence: TGTGCCAGTAGTTCAAGGGGTCAGGGTGAAGCTTTCTTT.

The rearrangement uses TRBV9 and TRBJ1-5; 7 nucleotides line up with TRBD1. Germline V gene lookup returns CDR1 SGDLS and CDR2 YYNGEE. CDR3 size: 15 residues. The ends lost 2 bases at V and 4 bases at J; junction bases unmatched: 6. CDR3 region: CASSVGDRVNQPQHF. CDR3 in DNA: TGTGCCAGCAGCGTTGGGGACAGAGTTAATCAGCCCCAGCATTTT.

The chain has TRBV5-1 and TRBJ2-5, with D uncertain. V lost 0 bases and J 5 bases, leaving 11 bases between the germline ends. Germline assignment: CDR1 SGHRS and CDR2 YFSETQ. The CDR3 runs to 14 residues. The CDR3 DNA is TGCGCCAGCAGCTTGGAGCGCGCTGGGGAGACCCAGTACTTC. It specifies CASSLERAGETQYF.

The chain links TRBV11-2 to TRBJ2-1, with a weak D call TRBD1 (6 bases). The germline V gene has CDR1 SGHAT and CDR2 FQNNGV. Trimming removed 3 bases from V and 7 bases from J, with 13 bases in between. This CDR3 spans 14 amino acids. CDR3 residues: CASSFRGAWNEQFF. Here the CDR3 DNA reads TGTGCCAGCAGCTTCAGGGGTGCGTGGAATGAGCAGTTCTTC.

The chain carries TRBV28 and TRBJ1-1, with D hard to call. This CDR3 has 13 amino acids. Germline CDR1 reads MDHEN; CDR2 reads SYDVKM. The ends were cut back, 9 bases at V and 2 bases at J, with 13 bases in the middle. The CDR3 protein is CASEVSSNTEAFF. For the CDR3, the DNA is TGTGCCAGTGAGGTTAGCTCAAACACTGAAGCTTTCTTT.

The rearrangement uses TRBV7-3 and TRBJ2-2; 11 nucleotides align to TRBD2. CDR1 is SGHTA, CDR2 FQGTGA, per germline. V was clipped by 4 bases and J by 4 bases; unmatched bases: 14. The CDR3 has 19 residues. The DNA for the CDR3 is TGTGCCAGCAGCTCTCTGCCGACTAGCGGGGCCAGTGGCACCGGGGAGCTGTTTTTT. It translates to CASSSLPTSGASGTGELFF.

J is TRBJ1-4 and V is TRBV7-2; possible D gene TRBD1, 5 bases. The CDR3 sequence is 14 residues long. Germline CDR1 reads SGHTA; CDR2 reads FQGNSA. V lost 1 base and J 4 bases, leaving 7 bases between the germline ends. The CDR3 nucleotides are TGTGCCAGCAGCTTAGACAGGTTTAATGAAAAACTGTTTTTT. Protein sequence: CASSLDRFNEKLFF.

V gene TRBV5-5 combines with J gene TRBJ1-1; tentative D call: TRBD1 (6 bases). The length of the CDR3 is 15 residues. Germline CDR1 and CDR2: SGHKS and YYEKEE (reference sequence). Trimming shortened V by 0 bases and J by 0 bases, and 9 bases separated the two germline ends. CDR3 residues: CASSLGDTMNTEAFF. The CDR3, as DNA: TGTGCCAGCAGCTTGGGGGACACGATGAACACTGAAGCTTTCTTT.

The chain carries TRBV25-1 and TRBJ2-1; perhaps TRBD1 as D (6 bases). The CDR3 extends over 13 amino acids. Germline CDR1 reads MGHDK; CDR2 reads SYGVNS. Trimming took off 5 bases at V and 8 bases at J, with 13 bases between the two ends. The CDR3 reads CASSTGGGHEQFF. CDR3 bases: TGTGCCAGCAGTACTGGTGGGGGCCATGAGCAGTTCTTC. Drawing the rest from reference TRBV25-1 and TRBJ2-1, the complete variable domain is EADIYQTPRYLVIGTGKKITLECSQTMGHDKMYWYQQDPGMELHLIHYSYGVNSTEKGDLSSESTVSRIRTEHFPLTLESARPSHTSQYLCASSTGGGHEQFFGPGTRLTVL.

The gene calls are TRBV2 and TRBJ2-2; 13 bases are a match to TRBD2. The CDR3 is made up of 16 amino acids. Per the germline V gene, CDR1 is SNHLY and CDR2 is FYNNEI. Losses at the gene ends were 8 bases for V and 5 bases for J; bases not matched to a gene: 8. This CDR3 reads CASRGLAGEGTGELFF. As DNA, the CDR3 is TGTGCCAGCCGAGGACTAGCGGGAGAAGGGACCGGGGAGCTGTTTTTT.

This clone was detected once. This chain uses TRBV2 with TRBJ1-5, with D unresolved. Trimming took 2 bases from V and 2 from J, leaving 7 bases between them. Germline V gives CDR1 SNHLY, CDR2 FYNNEI. The CDR3 is 14 amino acids. In DNA, the CDR3 is TGTGCCAGCAGTGAAAATACAGGCAATCAGCCCCAGCATTTT. Amino acid sequence: CASSENTGNQPQHF.

The genes are TRBV11-3 and TRBJ2-3; unclear D gene. V gave up 1 base and J gave up 2 bases, with 4 bases separating them. The germline CDR1 and CDR2 sequences are SGHNT and YENEEA. The CDR3 is made up of 13 amino acids. In DNA, the CDR3 is TGTGCCAGCAGCTTAGCAATCACAGATACGCAGTATTTT. The encoded protein is CASSLAITDTQYF.

The J gene is TRBJ2-7, the V gene TRBV5-5; TRBD2 aligns across 13 bases. CDR1 is SGHKS, CDR2 YYEKEE, per germline (reference sequence). Losses at the gene ends were 0 bases for V and 2 bases for J; bases not matched to a gene: 5. This CDR3 comprises 17 residues. The CDR3 here is CASSLGLAGGSPYEQYF. The CDR3 DNA is TGTGCCAGCAGCTTGGGACTAGCGGGAGGATCCCCCTACGAGCAGTACTTC.

This chain joins TRBV6-5 and TRBJ1-2, with a possible D match to TRBD1 (6 bases). V dropped 10 bases and J dropped 2 bases, with 11 bases sitting between them. The CDR3 consists of 12 residues. CDR1 is MNHEY, CDR2 SVGAGI, per germline. DNA for the CDR3: TGTGCCATCGTAGACAGGAACTATGGCTACACCTTC. Protein sequence: CAIVDRNYGYTF.

The V call is TRBV19, the J call TRBJ2-7; 9 positions match TRBD1. The germline V gene has CDR1 LNHDA and CDR2 SQIVND (reference sequence). This CDR3 spans 15 amino acids. V lost 7 bases to trimming and J lost 0 bases; unmatched junction nucleotides: 7. In nucleotides, the CDR3 is TGTGCCAGTACTGCGGGACAGGGACCCTCCTACGAGCAGTACTTC. Residues: CASTAGQGPSYEQYF.

V and J are TRBV4-2 and TRBJ1-2; the match to TRBD1 covers 10 bases. CDR3 size: 18 residues. V lost 0 bases to trimming and J lost 4 bases; unmatched junction nucleotides: 11. The germline gives CDR1 LGHNA, CDR2 YNFKEQ. The CDR3 sequence is CASSQDGGQGREAYGYTF. CDR3 nucleotide sequence: TGTGCCAGCAGCCAAGATGGGGGACAGGGGAGGGAGGCCTATGGCTACACCTTC.

The V call is TRBV9, the J call TRBJ2-7; D may be TRBD2 (6 bases). Deletions cut 0 bases from V and 2 bases from J, with 12 bases between. The CDR3 length is 15 residues. Germline CDR1 and CDR2: SGDLS and YYNGEE. CDR3 sequence (DNA): TGTGCCAGCAGCGTAGGTCCCGGGACTCCCTACGAGCAGTACTTC. This translates into CASSVGPGTPYEQYF.

This clone showed up just a few times. CDR3 nucleotide sequence: TGTGCCATCAGTGGCCGGAGTAACCATGAAGGGGTTGAAGCTTTCTTT. Its protein product is CAISGRSNHEGVEAFF. The gene calls are TRBV10-3 and TRBJ1-1; possible D gene TRBD1, 5 bases. The ends were cut back, 4 bases at V and 7 bases at J, with 22 bases in the middle. CDR1 is ENHRY, CDR2 SYGVKD, per germline. This CDR3 spans 16 amino acids.

V and J are TRBV5-1 and TRBJ1-5, with TRBD1 identical over 8 bases. The CDR3 is 15 residues long. V lost 4 bases and J lost 2; bases outside the gene matches: 5. Germline V gene lookup returns CDR1 SGHRS and CDR2 YFSETQ. The CDR3 spells CASSVTGVGNQPQHF. In DNA form, the CDR3 reads TGCGCCAGCAGCGTGACAGGGGTTGGCAATCAGCCCCAGCATTTT.

The rearrangement links TRBV2 to TRBJ2-6; possible D gene TRBD2, 5 bases. Germline V lookup: CDR1 SNHLY, CDR2 FYNNEI. The germline V and J ends were trimmed by 1 base and 0 bases, with 10 bases remaining between them. This CDR3 has 17 amino acids. As DNA, the CDR3 is TGTGCCAGCAGTGAAGGAGGGTATCGCTCTGGGGCCAACGTCCTGACTTTC. This codes for CASSEGGYRSGANVLTF.

The genes are TRBV7-2 and TRBJ2-1; TRBD1 matches at 9 bases. This CDR3 has 15 residues. The germline V gene has CDR1 SGHTA and CDR2 FQGNSA. V lost 6 bases to trimming and J lost 1 base; unmatched junction nucleotides: 4. The CDR3 here is CASRSGTGSYNEQFF. CDR3 coding DNA: TGTGCCAGCAGGTCCGGGACAGGGTCCTACAATGAGCAGTTCTTC.

This chain joins TRBV6-1 and TRBJ2-3; 7 nucleotides agree with TRBD1. Trimming at V came to 1 base and at J to 1 base, leaving 5 bases not matched to a gene. CDR1 MNHNS and CDR2 SASEGT come from the germline V gene. This CDR3 is built from 16 residues. This CDR3 is CASSEGTGQGTDTQYF. CDR3 coding DNA: TGTGCCAGCAGTGAAGGGACTGGACAGGGCACAGATACGCAGTATTTT.

The chain couples TRBV27 to TRBJ1-2; D may be TRBD1 (5 bases). V was cut by 6 bases and J by 10 bases, with 18 bases left in between. Germline assignment: CDR1 MNHEY and CDR2 SMNVEV (reference sequence). This CDR3 has 13 residues. CDR3 residues: CASRDTSVGPYTF. In DNA form, the CDR3 reads TGTGCCAGCAGGGATACAAGTGTGGGGCCCTACACCTTC.

J is TRBJ1-3 and V is TRBV19; 9 nucleotides match TRBD1. The CDR3 is 17 residues long. V gave up 5 bases and J gave up 0 bases; unmatched junction bases: 8. The germline V gene encodes CDR1 LNHDA and CDR2 SQIVND (reference sequence). The DNA for the CDR3 is TGTGCCAGTAGTCCAGGACAGGGGAGAGGCTCTGGAAACACCATATATTTT. Its translation is CASSPGQGRGSGNTIYF.

The V call is TRBV11-3, the J call TRBJ2-1; 9 bases map to TRBD1. Trimming took 4 bases from V and 7 from J; bases not matched to a gene: 11. The CDR3 runs 16 residues. CDR1 is SGHNT and CDR2 is YENEEA in the germline V gene. The CDR3 here is CASSSSSGQGWNEQFF. The DNA for the CDR3 is TGTGCCAGCAGCTCCAGCAGTGGACAGGGGTGGAATGAGCAGTTCTTC.

The gene calls are TRBV5-6 and TRBJ2-1; 7 bases are a match to TRBD2. The CDR3 totals 14 residues. CDR1 and CDR2 (germline): SGHDT, YYEEEE. With 2 bases clipped from V and 5 bases from J, the junction kept 4 bases outside the gene matches. The CDR3 is CASSFGGGNNEQFF. The CDR3 bases are TGTGCCAGCAGCTTCGGCGGGGGTAACAATGAGCAGTTCTTC. The full variable domain, rest sourced from reference TRBV5-6 and TRBJ2-1, is DAGVTQSPTHLIKTRGQQVTLRCSPKSGHDTVSWYQQALGQGPQFIFQYYEEEERQRGNFPDRFSGHQFPNYSSELNVNALLLGDSALYLCASSFGGGNNEQFFGPGTRLTVL.